Given below is one TCR beta chain in context. Ten or more counts support this clonotype. Which antigen it targets is not known. Base qualities are missing; no much larger clone stands one base away. These data are taken from a study of CD8 T cells in ankylosing spondylitis (dated by TCRdb to about 2017). With regard to the full study: The study profiled T cell receptor beta repertoires in healthy donors and ankylosing spondylitis patients to find disease-linked TCR variants. The full study cohort comprised 25 ankylosing spondylitis patients and 85 to 120 healthy donors. Peripheral blood was sampled, and synovial fluid was additionally collected from ankylosing spondylitis patients.

On the study overall, not on this receptor specifically: Some TCR beta motif variants had previously been reported in synovial fluid and blood of reactive arthritis patients, which suggested common disease-initiation mechanisms. According to the report, matched synovial fluid samples from ankylosing spondylitis patients were significantly enriched for the disease-linked clones. A TCR beta motif made up of seven or eight highly homologous amino acid variants appeared to be characteristic of blood from ankylosing spondylitis patients. The disease-linked clones had a CD8+ phenotype and were found at relatively low frequencies in peripheral blood.

Trimming at the junction amounts to 5 bases on V and 0 bases on J, and the germline ends lie 12 bases apart. The CDR3, cysteine through phenylalanine, is 15 amino acids long. Only the CDR3 DNA stays, 45 bases, in frame from base 1. CDR1 is given as SGDLS and CDR2 as YYNGEE, both from the germline V gene. Instrument used: Illumina HiSeq 2500. Quantitative 5'-RACE with molecular barcodes was used to prepare TCR beta libraries. Per the source publication's procedure: To identify disease-linked TCR variants, a new computational method was used, one built on a probabilistic model of VDJ rearrangement. TCRdb trimmed the raw reads at Q25, called clones with MiXCR and kept productive beta chains. Every CDR3 protein is listed once, alongside the most common genes and DNA of its rows. The V and J calls and clone size come from TCRdb's table, not from the authors' own analysis. The sample contains several thousand distinct CDR3 sequences, 2.1% of them found a single time. Approximately 55% of the sample belongs to the ten largest clones.

The clonotype originates from a male donor with ankylosing spondylitis or in good health (not recorded which). The sequenced material came from blood, either unsorted or a sorted T cell fraction (not recorded which). Recombination connected TRBV9 to TRBJ2-1; TRBD1 might be the D gene, on 5 matching bases. The CDR3 corresponds to CASSSGMSSYNEQFF. The DNA sequence follows: TGTGCCAGCAGTTCAGGGATGAGCTCCTACAATGAGCAGTTCTTC.